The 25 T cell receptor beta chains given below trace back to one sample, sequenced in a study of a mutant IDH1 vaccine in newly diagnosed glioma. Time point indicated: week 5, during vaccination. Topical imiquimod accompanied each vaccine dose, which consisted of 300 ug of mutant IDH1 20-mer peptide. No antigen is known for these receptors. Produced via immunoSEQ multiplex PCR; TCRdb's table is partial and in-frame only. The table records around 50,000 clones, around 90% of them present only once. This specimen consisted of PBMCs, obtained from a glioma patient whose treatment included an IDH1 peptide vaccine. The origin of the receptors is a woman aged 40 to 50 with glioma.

DNA of the CDR3: TGTGCCTGGAGTGGTGGGCGCGGTCAGCCCCAGCATTTT. This encodes CAWSGGRGQPQHF. The rearrangement links TRBV30 to TRBJ1-5; no definite D call. The germline CDR1 and CDR2 sequences are GTSNPN and SVGIG (reference sequence). CDR3 length: 13 residues. Trimming cost V 1 base and J 6 bases, with 10 bases left between them.

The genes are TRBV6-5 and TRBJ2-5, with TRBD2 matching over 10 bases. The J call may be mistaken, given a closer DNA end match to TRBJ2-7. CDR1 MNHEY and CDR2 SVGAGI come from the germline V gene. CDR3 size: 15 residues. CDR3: CASAGLAGGAYEQYF. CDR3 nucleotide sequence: TGTGCCAGCGCAGGATTAGCGGGGGGCGCCTACGAGCAGTACTTC.

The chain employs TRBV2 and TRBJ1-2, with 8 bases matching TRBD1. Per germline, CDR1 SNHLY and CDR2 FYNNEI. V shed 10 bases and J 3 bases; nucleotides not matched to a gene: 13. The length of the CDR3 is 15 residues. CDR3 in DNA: TGTGCCACCAGAGAAGACAGGGGAACCTACTATGGCTACACCTTC. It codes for CATREDRGTYYGYTF.

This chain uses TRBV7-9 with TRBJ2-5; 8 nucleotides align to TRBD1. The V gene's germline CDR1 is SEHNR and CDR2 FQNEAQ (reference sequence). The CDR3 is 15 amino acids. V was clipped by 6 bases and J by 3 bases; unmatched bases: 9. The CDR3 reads CASRDTGTGKETQYF. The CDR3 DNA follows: TGTGCCAGCAGGGATACCGGGACAGGAAAAGAGACCCAGTACTTC.

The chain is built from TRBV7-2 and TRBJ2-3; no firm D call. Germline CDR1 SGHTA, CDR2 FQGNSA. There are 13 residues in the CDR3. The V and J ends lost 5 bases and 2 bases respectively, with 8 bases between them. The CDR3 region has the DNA TGTGCCAGCAGCCCCCTTTTCACAGATACGCAGTATTTT. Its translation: CASSPLFTDTQYF.

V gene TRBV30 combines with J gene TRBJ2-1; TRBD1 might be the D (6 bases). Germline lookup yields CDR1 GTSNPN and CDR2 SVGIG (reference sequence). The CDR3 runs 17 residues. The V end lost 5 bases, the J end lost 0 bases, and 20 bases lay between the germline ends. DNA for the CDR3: TGTGCCTGGGGCCGGCCAGCCGGGACATCCTCCTACAATGAGCAGTTCTTC. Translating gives CAWGRPAGTSSYNEQFF. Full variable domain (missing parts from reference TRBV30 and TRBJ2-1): SQTIHQWPATLVQPVGSPLSLECTVEGTSNPNLYWYRQAAGRGLQLLFYSVGIGQISSEVPQNLSASRPQDRQFILSSKKLLLSDSGFYLCAWGRPAGTSSYNEQFFGPGTRLTVL.

CDR3 residues: CASSLAGVEGYTF. The CDR3 region has the DNA TGTGCCAGCAGCTTAGCGGGGGTAGAAGGCTACACCTTC. The chain combines TRBV7-9 with TRBJ1-2; a possible D gene is TRBD1 (5 bases). Trimming shortened V by 0 bases and J by 8 bases, and 10 bases separated the two germline ends. CDR1 is SEHNR and CDR2 is FQNEAQ in the germline V gene (reference sequence). The CDR3 runs 13 residues. Combining the CDR3 with reference TRBV7-9 and TRBJ1-2 gives the whole variable domain DTGVSQNPRHKITKRGQNVTFRCDPISEHNRLYWYRQTLGQGPEFLTYFQNEAQLEKSRLLSDRFSAERPKGSFSTLEIQRTEQGDSAMYLCASSLAGVEGYTFGSGTRLTVV.

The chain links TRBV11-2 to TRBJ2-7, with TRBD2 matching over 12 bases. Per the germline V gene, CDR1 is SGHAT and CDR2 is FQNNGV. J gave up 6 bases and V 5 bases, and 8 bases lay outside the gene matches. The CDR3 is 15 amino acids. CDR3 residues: CASSPLTSGSSEQYF. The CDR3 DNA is TGTGCCAGCAGCCCGCTGACTAGCGGGAGTAGCGAGCAGTACTTC.

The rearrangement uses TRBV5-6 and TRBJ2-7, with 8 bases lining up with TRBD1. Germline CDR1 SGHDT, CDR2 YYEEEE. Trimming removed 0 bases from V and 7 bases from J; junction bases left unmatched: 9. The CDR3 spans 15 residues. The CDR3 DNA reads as TGTGCCAGCAGCTTGGGGACAGGGAGCCTTAGGGAGCAGTACTTC. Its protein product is CASSLGTGSLREQYF.

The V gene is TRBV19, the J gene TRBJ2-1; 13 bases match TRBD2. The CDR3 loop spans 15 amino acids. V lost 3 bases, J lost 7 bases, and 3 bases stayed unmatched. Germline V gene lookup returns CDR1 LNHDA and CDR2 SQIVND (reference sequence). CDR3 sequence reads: CASSIGTSGINEQFF. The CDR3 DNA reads TGTGCCAGTAGTATCGGGACTAGCGGGATAAATGAGCAGTTCTTC. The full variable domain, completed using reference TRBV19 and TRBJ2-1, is DGGITQSPKYLFRKEGQNVTLSCEQNLNHDAMYWYRQDPGQGLRLIYYSQIVNDFQKGDIAEGYSVSREKKESFPLTVTSAQKNPTAFYLCASSIGTSGINEQFFGPGTRLTVL.

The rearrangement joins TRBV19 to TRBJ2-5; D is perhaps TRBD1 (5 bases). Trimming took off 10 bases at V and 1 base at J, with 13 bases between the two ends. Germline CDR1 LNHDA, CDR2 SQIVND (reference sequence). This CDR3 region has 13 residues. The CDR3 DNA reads TGTGCCAAGTTAGGGGCCGGCCAAGAGACCCAGTACTTC. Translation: CAKLGAGQETQYF. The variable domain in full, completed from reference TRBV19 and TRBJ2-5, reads DGGITQSPKYLFRKEGQNVTLSCEQNLNHDAMYWYRQDPGQGLRLIYYSQIVNDFQKGDIAEGYSVSREKKESFPLTVTSAQKNPTAFYLCAKLGAGQETQYFGPGTRLLVL.

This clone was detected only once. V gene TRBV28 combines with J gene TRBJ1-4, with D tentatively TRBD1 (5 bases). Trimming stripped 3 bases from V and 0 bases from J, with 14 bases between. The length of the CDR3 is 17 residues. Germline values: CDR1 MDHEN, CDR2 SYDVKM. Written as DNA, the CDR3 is TGTGCCAGCAGTTTGTCGGGGGAGGGGACAACTAATGAAAAACTGTTTTTT. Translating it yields CASSLSGEGTTNEKLFF.

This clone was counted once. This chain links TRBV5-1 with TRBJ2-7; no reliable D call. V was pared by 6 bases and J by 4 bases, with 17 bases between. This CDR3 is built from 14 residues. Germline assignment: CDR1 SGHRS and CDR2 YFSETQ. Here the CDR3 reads CASTVDGVDYEQYF. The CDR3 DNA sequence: TGCGCCAGCACCGTGGACGGAGTCGATTACGAGCAGTACTTC.

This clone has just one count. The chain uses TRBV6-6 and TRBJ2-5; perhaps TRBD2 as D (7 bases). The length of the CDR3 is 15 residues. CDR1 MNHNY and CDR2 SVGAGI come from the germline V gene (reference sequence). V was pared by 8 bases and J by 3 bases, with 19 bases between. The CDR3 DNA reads TGTGCCAGCGCGGAACAGGGAGCGGGAAAAGAGACCCAGTACTTC. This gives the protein CASAEQGAGKETQYF.

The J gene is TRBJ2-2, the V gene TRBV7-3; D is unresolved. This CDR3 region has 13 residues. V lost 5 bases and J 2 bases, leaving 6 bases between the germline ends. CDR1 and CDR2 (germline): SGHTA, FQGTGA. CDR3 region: CASSPRNTGELFF. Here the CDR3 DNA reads TGTGCCAGCAGCCCTAGAAACACCGGGGAGCTGTTTTTT.

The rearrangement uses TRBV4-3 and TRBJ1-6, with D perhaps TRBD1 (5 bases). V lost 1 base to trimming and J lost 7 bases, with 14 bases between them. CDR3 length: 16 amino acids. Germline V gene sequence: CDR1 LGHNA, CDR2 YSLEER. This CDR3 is CASSQGGRGRNSPLHF. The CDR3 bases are TGCGCCAGCAGCCAAGGGGGGAGGGGCCGGAATTCACCCCTCCACTTT.

CDR3 sequence (DNA): TGTGCCAGCAGCAAGTGGGGGGGAACCTCCTACGAGCAGTACTTC. This codes for CASSKWGGTSYEQYF. The genes are TRBV7-9 and TRBJ2-7; 7 nucleotides align to TRBD2. The CDR3 totals 15 residues. J was trimmed by 0 bases and V by 5 bases; bases with no gene match: 7. Germline assignment: CDR1 SEHNR and CDR2 FQNEAQ (reference sequence).

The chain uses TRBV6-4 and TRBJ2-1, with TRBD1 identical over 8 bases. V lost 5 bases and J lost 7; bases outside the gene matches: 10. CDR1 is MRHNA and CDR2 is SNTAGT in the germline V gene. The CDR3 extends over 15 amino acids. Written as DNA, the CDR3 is TGTGCCAGCAGTTTAACAGGGGGACCTTTAAATGAGCAGTTCTTC. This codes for CASSLTGGPLNEQFF.

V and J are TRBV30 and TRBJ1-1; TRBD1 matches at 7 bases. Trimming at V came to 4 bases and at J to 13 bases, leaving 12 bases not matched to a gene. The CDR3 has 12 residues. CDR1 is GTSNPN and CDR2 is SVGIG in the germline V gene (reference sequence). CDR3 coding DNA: TGTGCCTGGAACCCAGGGGGAGGGGGTCGTTTCTTT. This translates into CAWNPGGGGRFF.

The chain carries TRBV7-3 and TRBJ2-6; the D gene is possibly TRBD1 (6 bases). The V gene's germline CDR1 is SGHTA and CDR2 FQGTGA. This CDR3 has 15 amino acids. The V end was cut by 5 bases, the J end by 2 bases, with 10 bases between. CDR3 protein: CASSPRTAGANVLTF. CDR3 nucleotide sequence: TGTGCCAGCAGCCCCCGGACAGCTGGGGCCAACGTCCTGACTTTC.

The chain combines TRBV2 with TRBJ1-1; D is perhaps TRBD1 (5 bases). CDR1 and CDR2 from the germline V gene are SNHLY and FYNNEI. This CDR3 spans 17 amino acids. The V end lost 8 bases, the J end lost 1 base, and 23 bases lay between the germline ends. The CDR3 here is CASEVYRAGYSNTEAFF. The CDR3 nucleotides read TGTGCCAGCGAAGTGTACCGGGCAGGGTATTCGAACACTGAAGCTTTCTTT. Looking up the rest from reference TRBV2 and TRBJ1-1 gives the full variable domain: EPEVTQTPSHQVTQMGQEVILRCVPISNHLYFYWYRQILGQKVEFLVSFYNNEISEKSEIFDDQFSVERPDGSNFTLKIRSTKLEDSAMYFCASEVYRAGYSNTEAFFGQGTRLTVV.

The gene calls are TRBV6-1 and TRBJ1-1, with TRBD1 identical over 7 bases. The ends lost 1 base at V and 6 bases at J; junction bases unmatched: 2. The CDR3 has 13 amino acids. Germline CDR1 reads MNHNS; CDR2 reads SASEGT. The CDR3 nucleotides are TGTGCCAGCAGTGAAGGACAGGGAGCTGAAGCTTTCTTT. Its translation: CASSEGQGAEAFF.

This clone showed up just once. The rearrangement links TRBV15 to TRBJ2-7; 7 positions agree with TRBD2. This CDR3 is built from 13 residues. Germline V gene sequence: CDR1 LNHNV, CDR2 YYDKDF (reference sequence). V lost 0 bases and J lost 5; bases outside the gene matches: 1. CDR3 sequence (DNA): TGTGCCACCAGCAGAGATCGGGGGGACGAGCAGTACTTC. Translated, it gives CATSRDRGDEQYF.

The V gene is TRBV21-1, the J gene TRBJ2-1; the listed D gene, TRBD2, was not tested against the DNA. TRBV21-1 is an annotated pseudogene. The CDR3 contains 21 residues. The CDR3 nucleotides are TGTGCCAGCAGCAAAGCCGAGGGACTAGCGGGAGGGAATTCGTCCTACAATGAGCAGTTCTTC. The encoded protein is CASSKAEGLAGGNSSYNEQFF.

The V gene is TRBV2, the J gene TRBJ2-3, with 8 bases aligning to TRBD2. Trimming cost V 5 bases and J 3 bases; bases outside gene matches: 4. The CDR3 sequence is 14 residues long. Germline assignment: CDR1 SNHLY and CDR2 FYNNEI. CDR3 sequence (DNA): TGTGCCAGCAGTTTAGCGGGGTCGACAGATACGCAGTATTTT. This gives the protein CASSLAGSTDTQYF.